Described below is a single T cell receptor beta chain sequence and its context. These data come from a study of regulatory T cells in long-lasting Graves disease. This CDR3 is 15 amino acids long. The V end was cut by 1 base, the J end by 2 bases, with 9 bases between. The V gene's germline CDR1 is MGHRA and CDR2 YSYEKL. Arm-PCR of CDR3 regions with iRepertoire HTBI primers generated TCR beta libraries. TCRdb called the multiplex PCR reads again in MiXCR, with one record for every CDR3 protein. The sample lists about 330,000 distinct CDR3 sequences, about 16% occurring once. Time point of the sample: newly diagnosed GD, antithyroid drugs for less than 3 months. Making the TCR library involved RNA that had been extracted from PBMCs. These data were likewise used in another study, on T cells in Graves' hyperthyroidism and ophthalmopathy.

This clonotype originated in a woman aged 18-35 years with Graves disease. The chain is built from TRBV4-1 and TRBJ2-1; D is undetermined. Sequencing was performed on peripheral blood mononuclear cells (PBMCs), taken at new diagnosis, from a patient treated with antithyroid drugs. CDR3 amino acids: CASSQGLNTYNEQFF. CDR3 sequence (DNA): TGCGCCAGCAGCCAAGGGCTTAACACCTACAATGAGCAGTTCTTC.